What follows are 17 T cell receptor beta chains derived from one specimen sequenced in a study of early T cells in non-severe SARS-CoV-2 infection. From the 5' RACE reads, TCRdb called clonotypes with MiXCR, one entry per CDR3 protein. This sample has tens of thousands of distinct CDR3 sequences, with about an eighth found just once. The sample in question was whole blood, obtained at baseline. The receptor set was obtained from an adult who was a healthcare worker with PCR-confirmed SARS-CoV-2 infection or an uninfected control (not recorded which).

The CDR3: CASSLRLAGNTGELFF. CDR3 DNA sequence: TGTGCCAGCAGCTTAAGGCTAGCGGGGAACACCGGGGAGCTGTTTTTT. This chain uses TRBV11-2 with TRBJ2-2, with 8 bases fitting TRBD2. The CDR3 spans 16 residues. Germline values: CDR1 SGHAT, CDR2 FQNNGV. The V segment lost 2 bases and the J segment 1 base; nucleotides outside the gene matches: 3.

The chain is built from TRBV5-1 and TRBJ2-3; D perhaps matches TRBD2 (6 bases). V gave up 2 bases and J gave up 1 base, with 11 bases separating them. CDR3 length: 15 amino acids. The germline V gene has CDR1 SGHRS and CDR2 YFSETQ. For the CDR3, the DNA is TGCGCCAGCAGCTTTCGGCCTAGCGGCACAGATACGCAGTATTTT. Protein: CASSFRPSGTDTQYF.

In this sample, this clonotype turned up many times. This rearrangement joins TRBV7-2 to TRBJ1-6; D remains ambiguous. The V end was cut by 2 bases, the J end by 7 bases, with 9 bases between. Germline V CDR1 and CDR2: SGHTA, FQGNSA. The CDR3 loop spans 14 amino acids. This chain's CDR3 is CASSLLGVNSPLHF. The CDR3 DNA reads as TGTGCCAGCAGCTTACTCGGGGTGAATTCACCCCTCCACTTT. Filled out from reference TRBV7-2 and TRBJ1-6, the complete variable domain reads GAGVSQSPSNKVTEKGKDVELRCDPISGHTALYWYRQSLGQGLEFLIYFQGNSAPDKSGLPSDRFSAERTGGSVSTLTIQRTQQEDSAVYLCASSLLGVNSPLHFGNGTRLTVT.

The chain combines TRBV6-5 with TRBJ2-3; D is perhaps TRBD1 (7 bases). CDR1 MNHEY and CDR2 SVGAGI come from the germline V gene. The CDR3 contains 14 residues. Trimming pared 4 bases from V and 3 bases from J, leaving 11 bases between. The DNA for the CDR3 is TGTGCCAGCAGTTGGCAGGGGGGTACAGATACGCAGTATTTT. Protein: CASSWQGGTDTQYF.

This clonotype was seen repeatedly, ten times or more. The gene calls are TRBV4-1 and TRBJ2-4; D is ambiguous. Trimming pared 0 bases from V and 0 bases from J, leaving 12 bases between. CDR3 length equals 17 residues. Per the germline V gene, CDR1 is MGHRA and CDR2 is YSYEKL. As DNA, the CDR3 is TGCGCCAGCAGCCAAGATTTGACATCCCTAGCCAAAAACATTCAGTACTTC. Residues: CASSQDLTSLAKNIQYF.

This clonotype showed up many times. CDR3 sequence reads: CASSPPGTGNQPQHF. The DNA of the CDR3 is TGTGCCAGCTCACCACCCGGGACAGGTAATCAGCCCCAGCATTTT. The chain employs TRBV18 and TRBJ1-5, with TRBD1 matching 8 bases. The CDR3 length is 15 residues. Trimming at V came to 0 bases and at J to 4 bases, leaving 2 bases not matched to a gene. Germline CDR1 KGHSH, CDR2 LQKENI.

The V gene is TRBV7-8, the J gene TRBJ2-1, with 13 bases that match TRBD2. The CDR3 contains 15 residues. J gave up 10 bases and V 5 bases, and 8 bases lay outside the gene matches. CDR1 and CDR2 from the germline V gene are SGHVS and FQNEAQ. The CDR3 bases are TGTGCCAGCAGCACCCGACTAGCGGGGGGAGGCGAGCAGTTCTTC. This translates into CASSTRLAGGGEQFF.

For the CDR3, the DNA is TGTGCCAGCAAAAACCCGTATGAGCAGTTCTTC. This translates into CASKNPYEQFF. This rearrangement joins TRBV19 to TRBJ2-1, with D unclear. V gave up 9 bases and J gave up 8 bases, with 11 bases separating them. In germline, CDR1 is LNHDA, CDR2 SQIVND (reference sequence). The CDR3 runs 11 residues.

In its sample, this clonotype was seen a few times. V gene TRBV7-9 combines with J gene TRBJ1-1; no definite D call. The germline V gene encodes CDR1 SEHNR and CDR2 FQNEAQ (reference sequence). V was shortened by 0 bases and J by 1 base, with 6 bases between the two germline ends. The CDR3 loop spans 14 amino acids. CDR3 sequence: CASSLARTNTEAFF. CDR3 coding DNA: TGTGCCAGCAGCTTAGCGCGGACGAACACTGAAGCTTTCTTT.

This clonotype appeared many times. The chain carries TRBV25-1 and TRBJ2-3; possibly TRBD2 for D (6 bases). The CDR3 loop spans 14 amino acids. Germline V gene sequence: CDR1 MGHDK, CDR2 SYGVNS. Trimming left V 1 base short and J 6 bases short, with 11 bases between. CDR3 loop: CASSEWGLSDTQYF. CDR3 nucleotides: TGTGCCAGCAGTGAATGGGGACTTTCCGATACGCAGTATTTT.

This clonotype came up a few times. The chain combines TRBV12-3 or TRBV12-4 with TRBJ2-1, with TRBD2 matching 14 bases. This CDR3 comprises 15 residues. V lost 5 bases and J lost 7; bases outside the gene matches: 4. In DNA form, the CDR3 reads TGTGCCAGCAGTCGGACTAGCGGGGGGAGAAATGAGCAGTTCTTC. Protein: CASSRTSGGRNEQFF.

A few counts support this clonotype. The chain carries TRBV6-1 and TRBJ2-3; 9 bases fit TRBD1. Germline CDR1 is MNHNS and CDR2 is SASEGT. The CDR3 sequence is 14 residues long. The V gene end was trimmed by 8 bases and the J gene end by 5 bases; junction bases not matched to a gene: 8. CDR3 loop: CASSQRTGEDTQYF. The CDR3 nucleotides are TGTGCCAGCTCCCAGAGGACAGGGGAAGATACGCAGTATTTT.

In this sample, this clonotype turned up many times. The chain carries TRBV11-2 and TRBJ2-1; possible D gene TRBD2, 5 bases. This CDR3 contains 15 residues. The germline V gene encodes CDR1 SGHAT and CDR2 FQNNGV. V lost 3 bases and J lost 1, with 10 bases in between. Written as DNA, the CDR3 is TGTGCCAGCAGCTTCGAGGGAGTGTCCTACAATGAGCAGTTCTTC. It encodes CASSFEGVSYNEQFF.

This clonotype was seen a handful of times. The chain combines TRBV18 with TRBJ2-1; D gene ambiguous. Looked up from germline, CDR1 is KGHSH and CDR2 is LQKENI. V gave up 8 bases and J gave up 5 bases, with 13 bases separating them. The CDR3 covers 13 residues. CDR3 nucleotides: TGTGCCAGCCATCCGGGTCTAAACAATGAGCAGTTCTTC. Protein sequence: CASHPGLNNEQFF.

Ten or more counts support this clonotype. The rearrangement uses TRBV20-1 and TRBJ2-3; 7 bases match TRBD2. The CDR3 runs to 15 residues. Germline V lookup: CDR1 DFQATT, CDR2 SNEGSKA (reference sequence). Trimming cost V 5 bases and J 4 bases; bases outside gene matches: 12. The CDR3 region has the DNA TGCAGTGCTTTAGTTCCTCGTAGCGGGTCAGATACGCAGTATTTT. It is translated as CSALVPRSGSDTQYF.

This chain connects TRBV27 to TRBJ2-2; 9 bases map to TRBD1. Germline V gene data show CDR1 as MNHEY and CDR2 as SMNVEV (reference sequence). Trimming took 5 bases from V and 4 from J; bases not matched to a gene: 5. The CDR3 consists of 15 residues. The DNA for the CDR3 is TGTGCCAGCAGTACACAGGGGGCGCCCACCGGGGAGCTGTTTTTT. Its translation is CASSTQGAPTGELFF.

This clonotype has just a few counts. The rearrangement joins TRBV7-6 to TRBJ1-6; 7 bases are a match to TRBD1. CDR1 SGHVS and CDR2 FNYEAQ come from the germline V gene. The V and J ends lost 6 bases and 3 bases, in that order; junction bases with no gene match: 5. The CDR3 length is 15 residues. CDR3 residues: CASSTRDSYNSPLHF. In DNA, the CDR3 is TGTGCCAGCAGTACCCGGGACAGCTATAATTCACCCCTCCACTTT.